This passage covers 30 T cell receptor beta chains from one sample sequenced in a study of blood T cells in healthy people across ages. Then a second PCR, running roughly 7 to 11 cycles, was carried out with a sample-barcoded 5' primer and a J-beta primer mix. One entry per CDR3 protein, called by TCRdb with MiXCR from the 5' RACE reads. The sample records about 1.4 million distinct CDR3 sequences, almost 60% being singletons. The sample taken for sequencing was blood. All receptors derive from a man aged 18 to 35 in good health.

In this sample, this clonotype turned up a few times. The gene calls are TRBV10-3 and TRBJ2-7; D possibly corresponds to TRBD2 (7 bases). Trimming took 4 bases from V and 3 from J, leaving 22 bases between them. CDR1 is ENHRY, CDR2 SYGVKD, per germline. CDR3 length: 17 amino acids. The CDR3 region is CAISVFKAAGDYYEQYF. Here the CDR3 DNA reads TGTGCCATCAGTGTGTTTAAGGCGGCAGGGGACTACTACGAGCAGTACTTC.

The chain couples TRBV27 to TRBJ2-1, with 11 nucleotides matching TRBD1. The assigned J gene may be wrong: the sequence end matches TRBJ2-7 better. Per the germline V gene, CDR1 is MNHEY and CDR2 is SMNVEV (reference sequence). The CDR3 totals 17 residues. This CDR3 reads CASSFSGQGAIDGEQYF. The CDR3 bases are TGTGCCAGCAGTTTCTCCGGACAGGGGGCCATTGATGGCGAGCAGTACTTC.

The chain combines TRBV10-2 with TRBJ1-5, with D uncertain. Germline V gives CDR1 WSHSY, CDR2 SAAADI. V shed 6 bases and J shed 5 bases, with 8 bases lying between them. The CDR3 extends over 12 amino acids. The CDR3: CASRQRDQPQHF. The DNA of the CDR3 is TGCGCCAGCAGACAGAGAGATCAGCCCCAGCATTTT.

This chain uses TRBV15 with TRBJ2-4, with a possible D match to TRBD1 (5 bases). The DNA end favors TRBJ2-7, so the J call may be wrong. This CDR3 has 16 amino acids. In germline, CDR1 is LNHNV, CDR2 YYDKDF (reference sequence). This CDR3 is CATSRDSKGVGYEQYF. The CDR3 DNA follows: TGTGCCACCAGCAGAGATTCAAAAGGGGTGGGCTACGAGCAGTACTTC.

The chain has TRBV9 and TRBJ2-1, with TRBD2 matching over 14 bases. The germline gives CDR1 SGDLS, CDR2 YYNGEE. V trimming: 4 bases; J trimming: 8 bases; junction bases outside the gene matches: 5. This CDR3 comprises 15 residues. In nucleotides, the CDR3 is TGTGCCAGCAGCCGACTAGCGGGGGGGCCGGATGAGCAGTTCTTC. This sequence encodes CASSRLAGGPDEQFF.

The chain couples TRBV7-6 to TRBJ1-2; 9 nucleotides match TRBD1. J was trimmed by 5 bases and V by 5 bases; bases with no gene match: 12. The V gene's germline CDR1 is SGHVS and CDR2 FNYEAQ. The CDR3 length is 16 residues. CDR3 residues: CASSPGTGNLVYGYTF. CDR3 in DNA: TGTGCCAGCAGCCCTGGGACAGGGAATTTAGTGTATGGCTACACCTTC.

The V gene is TRBV6-5, the J gene TRBJ1-4, with TRBD1 identical over 7 bases. The CDR3 runs 13 residues. Germline CDR1 MNHEY, CDR2 SVGAGI. The junction had 6 bases not matched to a gene; V was cut back by 6 bases and J by 8 bases. CDR3 residues: CASSEQGWEKLFF. CDR3 DNA sequence: TGTGCCAGCAGCGAACAGGGGTGGGAAAAACTGTTTTTT.

This chain uses TRBV20-1 with TRBJ2-7; 8 positions match TRBD2. V gave up 6 bases and J gave up 2 bases; unmatched junction bases: 15. The length of the CDR3 is 16 residues. CDR1 is DFQATT, CDR2 SNEGSKA, per germline (reference sequence). CDR3 bases: TGCAGTGCCCTCACCGACGGAGCGGGAGCCCCCTACGAGCAGTACTTC. Amino acids: CSALTDGAGAPYEQYF.

This clonotype has a handful of counts. The chain uses TRBV7-8 and TRBJ1-2; D is uncertain. The germline V and J ends were trimmed by 5 bases and 4 bases, with 8 bases remaining between them. The germline gives CDR1 SGHVS, CDR2 FQNEAQ. The CDR3 runs 12 residues. The CDR3: CASSPEGYGYTF. CDR3 bases: TGTGCCAGCAGCCCCGAGGGCTATGGCTACACCTTC.

The chain joins TRBV28 to TRBJ1-5; 7 bases align to TRBD1. Looked up from germline, CDR1 is MDHEN and CDR2 is SYDVKM. This CDR3 has 14 amino acids. V lost 5 bases to trimming and J lost 6 bases; unmatched junction nucleotides: 7. The CDR3 spells CASSGKGAGQPQHF. In DNA, the CDR3 is TGTGCCAGCAGTGGTAAGGGGGCAGGTCAGCCCCAGCATTTT.

J is TRBJ2-1 and V is TRBV4-1; TRBD2 matches 9 bases. The CDR3 spans 16 residues. V was pared by 2 bases and J by 4 bases, with 6 bases of the junction left unmatched. CDR1 MGHRA and CDR2 YSYEKL come from the germline V gene. CDR3 bases: TGCGCCAGCAGCCAATCAAGCGGGGGGCTATACAATGAGCAGTTCTTC. Protein product: CASSQSSGGLYNEQFF.

The chain is built from TRBV12-3 or TRBV12-4 and TRBJ2-3, with D perhaps matching TRBD2 (5 bases). This CDR3 is 15 amino acids long. Between the trimmed V and J ends, which lost 7 bases and 4 bases, there was a span of 18 bases. CDR3 in amino acids: CASTGWRVDPDTQYF. The CDR3 bases are TGTGCCAGCACGGGCTGGCGGGTTGACCCAGATACGCAGTATTTT.

The CDR3: CASSPPGQSRYEQYF. CDR3 nucleotides: TGCGCCAGCAGCCCTCCGGGACAGTCGCGCTACGAGCAGTACTTC. The J gene is TRBJ2-4, the V gene TRBV5-1, with 7 bases matching TRBD1. The J call is in doubt because the DNA end fits TRBJ2-7 better. This CDR3 is 15 amino acids long. The germline gives CDR1 SGHRS, CDR2 YFSETQ.

The V call is TRBV27, the J call TRBJ2-7; TRBD1 matches at 7 bases. Germline V gene data show CDR1 as MNHEY and CDR2 as SMNVEV (reference sequence). J was trimmed by 5 bases and V by 8 bases; bases with no gene match: 9. The CDR3 has 13 amino acids. The CDR3 DNA follows: TGTGCCAGCCGAACAGGACAGGTCAACGAGCAGTACTTC. Amino acid sequence: CASRTGQVNEQYF.

The V and J genes are TRBV3-1 and TRBJ1-1; 7 positions agree with TRBD1. From germline, CDR1 is LGHDT and CDR2 YNNKEL (reference sequence). The CDR3 is made up of 15 amino acids. Trimming cost V 4 bases and J 5 bases; bases outside gene matches: 10. DNA of the CDR3: TGTGCCAGCAGCCCTCTCCAAGGGGGCAGAACTGAAGCTTTCTTT. Translation gives CASSPLQGGRTEAFF.

The chain links TRBV6-6 to TRBJ2-3, with 13 bases fitting TRBD2. With V trimmed by 6 bases and J by 1 base, 4 bases remained unmatched. CDR3 length: 16 residues. CDR1 is MNHNY and CDR2 is SVGAGI in the germline V gene (reference sequence). The CDR3 reads CASSRGTSGGTDTQYF. The CDR3 DNA sequence: TGTGCCAGCAGCCGCGGGACTAGCGGGGGCACAGATACGCAGTATTTT.

The table lists this clonotype with many counts. The chain employs TRBV25-1 and TRBJ2-7; D ambiguous. Trimming stripped 8 bases from V and 1 base from J, with 3 bases between. The CDR3 is 10 residues long. Germline CDR1 reads MGHDK; CDR2 reads SYGVNS. CDR3 residues: CASPSYEQYF. The CDR3, as DNA: TGTGCCAGCCCTTCCTACGAGCAGTACTTC.

V gene TRBV28 combines with J gene TRBJ2-3; D may be TRBD2 (5 bases). V gave up 2 bases and J gave up 2 bases, with 11 bases separating them. Per the germline V gene, CDR1 is MDHEN and CDR2 is SYDVKM. CDR3 size: 15 residues. The CDR3 DNA reads as TGTGCCAGCAGTTTAAATTTCGGGGACACAGATACGCAGTATTTT. Translated, it gives CASSLNFGDTDTQYF.

The chain employs TRBV20-1 and TRBJ2-3, with TRBD2 identical over 10 bases. Trimming cost V 0 bases and J 4 bases; bases outside gene matches: 4. CDR3 length equals 15 residues. Germline CDR1 DFQATT, CDR2 SNEGSKA (reference sequence). CDR3 coding DNA: TGCAGTGCTAGAGATCTAGCGGGAGCCCCAGATACGCAGTATTTT. It specifies CSARDLAGAPDTQYF.

This rearrangement joins TRBV6-6 to TRBJ1-2, with D possibly being TRBD1 (5 bases). Germline assignment: CDR1 MNHNY and CDR2 SVGAGI (reference sequence). Trimming cost V 10 bases and J 8 bases, with 20 bases left between them. This CDR3 contains 13 residues. The CDR3 nucleotides read TGTGCCACAGCCCCTCAGGGAGCGGACGGCTACACCTTC. Protein product: CATAPQGADGYTF.

The CDR3 DNA follows: TGTGCCAGCAACGGGGGGGGGAACGGAGAGACCCAGTACTTC. Translated, it gives CASNGGGNGETQYF. The rearrangement uses TRBV12-3 or TRBV12-4 and TRBJ2-5; 8 bases align to TRBD2. Trimming took 7 bases from V and 4 from J; bases not matched to a gene: 8. There are 14 residues in the CDR3.

The chain links TRBV5-5 to TRBJ1-2; possibly TRBD1 for D (5 bases). This CDR3 spans 10 amino acids. The V gene's germline CDR1 is SGHKS and CDR2 YYEKEE (reference sequence). V lost 6 bases and J 9 bases, leaving 9 bases between the germline ends. CDR3: CASNYRRYTF. Written as DNA, the CDR3 is TGTGCCAGCAACTACAGGCGCTACACCTTC.

This chain uses TRBV3-1 with TRBJ2-1; the match to TRBD2 covers 10 bases. The CDR3 contains 17 residues. CDR1 LGHDT and CDR2 YNNKEL come from the germline V gene (reference sequence). The ends lost 4 bases at V and 5 bases at J; junction bases unmatched: 11. CDR3 sequence reads: CASSLPGLAGVNNEQFF. The DNA for the CDR3 is TGTGCCAGCAGCCTCCCCGGCCTAGCGGGAGTTAACAATGAGCAGTTCTTC.

This clonotype has a handful of counts. This chain connects TRBV4-1 to TRBJ1-2, with D unresolved. Between the trimmed V and J ends, which lost 2 bases and 2 bases, there was a span of 18 bases. The CDR3 runs 17 residues. In germline, CDR1 is MGHRA, CDR2 YSYEKL. CDR3 region: CASSQIRKEGMNYGYTF. In DNA form, the CDR3 reads TGCGCCAGCAGCCAAATTAGAAAGGAGGGCATGAACTATGGCTACACCTTC.

The chain combines TRBV7-9 with TRBJ2-2, with 8 bases aligning to TRBD1. The CDR3 has 16 residues. The junction had 10 bases not matched to a gene; V was cut back by 3 bases and J by 7 bases. CDR1 is SEHNR, CDR2 FQNEAQ, per germline (reference sequence). In DNA form, the CDR3 reads TGTGCCAGCAGCTTCACCGGACAGGGTCGGATCGGGGAGCTGTTTTTT. Encoded protein: CASSFTGQGRIGELFF.

The chain has TRBV5-6 and TRBJ2-1; D ambiguous. V shed 2 bases and J shed 3 bases, with 9 bases lying between them. Germline values: CDR1 SGHDT, CDR2 YYEEEE. CDR3 length: 14 residues. Written as DNA, the CDR3 is TGTGCCAGCAGCTTCGGTCGATACTACAATGAGCAGTTCTTC. As protein: CASSFGRYYNEQFF. The entire variable domain, with the rest obtained from reference TRBV5-6 and TRBJ2-1, is as follows: DAGVTQSPTHLIKTRGQQVTLRCSPKSGHDTVSWYQQALGQGPQFIFQYYEEEERQRGNFPDRFSGHQFPNYSSELNVNALLLGDSALYLCASSFGRYYNEQFFGPGTRLTVL.

The chain has TRBV24-1 and TRBJ2-1; D is possibly TRBD1 (6 bases). Germline-derived CDR1 and CDR2 are KGHDR and SFDVKD. The CDR3 has 13 amino acids. The germline V and J ends were trimmed by 5 bases and 8 bases, with 12 bases remaining between them. The DNA for the CDR3 is TGTGCCACCAGTGTCAGGGGATGGGATGAGCAGTTCTTC. Protein product: CATSVRGWDEQFF.

This chain uses TRBV27 with TRBJ2-5; unclear D gene. Trimming took off 5 bases at V and 5 bases at J, with 21 bases between the two ends. CDR1 MNHEY and CDR2 SMNVEV come from the germline V gene (reference sequence). The CDR3 is made up of 16 amino acids. The DNA for the CDR3 is TGTGCCAGCAGTACACTAACAGTTGGTGGGGTGGAGACCCAGTACTTC. Encoded protein: CASSTLTVGGVETQYF.

This clonotype was observed a handful of times. The chain is built from TRBV6-2 or TRBV6-3 and TRBJ1-2; D uncertain. The germline gives CDR1 MNHEY, CDR2 SVGEGT. CDR3 length: 14 amino acids. V was trimmed by 2 bases and J by 9 bases, leaving 16 bases between them. This chain's CDR3 is CASSYPTPLESYTF. Here the CDR3 DNA reads TGTGCCAGCAGTTACCCGACTCCTTTAGAAAGCTACACCTTC.

This chain connects TRBV28 to TRBJ2-3; TRBD1 is a possible D gene (6 bases). V gave up 8 bases and J gave up 2 bases, with 11 bases separating them. The CDR3 spans 13 residues. Germline CDR1 is MDHEN and CDR2 is SYDVKM. DNA of the CDR3: TGTGCCAGCCAGGGGCTTTACACAGATACGCAGTATTTT. Encoded protein: CASQGLYTDTQYF.